Listed below are T cell receptor delta chains from one sample, sequenced in a study of gamma delta lymphoproliferative disorders and STAT genes. TCRdb applied CATT to the multiplex PCR reads for clone calling. The table lists approximately 1,200 delta-chain clones, about 1.6% of them singletons. The sequenced sample was blood. These receptors were taken from a human donor in good health. Each CDR3 is given with its conserved first and last residue. The order of the fields is J gene, D gene, clone size, CDR3 length, V gene, CDR3 DNA, CDR3 protein. The D gene is left open where the match is weak. Size values are once, few and many counts, or a class for expanded clones, and some rows have none.

>TRDJ1|TRDD3|hyperexpanded|24|TRDV1
TGTGCTCTTGGGGAACTAGCAAACTCGTACTGGGGGACGGGTCTGCCCCACCCGACCGATAAACTCATCTTT
CALGELANSYWGTGLPHPTDKLIF
>TRDJ1|TRDD3|-|22|TRDV1
TGTGCTCTTGGGACTCGCTTGCTTATACTGGGGGATACGCAAGGCCGCACCGATAAACTCATCTTT
CALGTRLLILGDTQGRTDKLIF
>TRDJ1|TRDD3|large|19|TRDV1
TGTGCTCTTGGGGTCGTCCTTCTTTTGGGGGATACGCGGACCGATAAACTCATCTTT
CALGVVLLLGDTRTDKLIF
>TRDJ1|-|many|18|TRDV1
TGTGCTCTTGGGGATGATATCCACCCTCTTCCAAACACCGATAAACTCATCTTT
CALGDDIHPLPNTDKLIF
>TRDJ1|TRDD3|large|23|TRDV1
TGTGCTCTCTGCGGTGGGACCTACCCCGTACTGGGGGCCTCGATAATACGGGCCGATAAACTCATCTTT
CALCGGTYPVLGASIIRADKLIF
>TRDJ1|TRDD3|large|20|TRDV1
TGTGCTCTTGGGGTTATACTCTACTGGGGGGATACGGGGGAGACCGATAAACTCATCTTT
CALGVILYWGDTGETDKLIF
>TRDJ1|-|few|17|TRDV1
TGTGCCCTTGGGGACCCGGTTCGGGGGAGAGGTACCGATAAACTCATCTTT
CALGDPVRGRGTDKLIF
>TRDJ2|-|-|12|TRAV23/DV6
TGTGCAGCGTATTCAGGAAACACACCTCTTATCTTT
CAAYSGNTPLIF
>TRDJ1|TRDD3|large|24|TRDV1
TGTGCTCTTGGGGAAGGGGGTTGCCTTCCTACCCTTATACTGGGGGATACGTACACCGATAAACTCATCTTT
CALGEGGCLPTLILGDTYTDKLIF
>TRDJ1|TRDD3|large|24|TRDV3
TGTGCCTTTTGTGGTGGGAACTTCCCCAGTTTTCCCTACTGGGGGATACCGTACACCGATAAACTCATCTTT
CAFCGGNFPSFPYWGIPYTDKLIF
>TRDJ1|TRDD2|large|20|TRDV1
TGTGCTCTTGGGGGCCCACATCCTTCCTACGTGGGGAGGTCGTACCGGGGACTCATCTTT
CALGGPHPSYVGRSYRGLIF
>TRDJ3|TRDD3|many|21|TRDV2
TGTGCCTGTGACACCCTACTGGGGGATACGGAGGACTCCTGGGACACCCGACAGATGTTTTTC
CACDTLLGDTEDSWDTRQMFF
>TRDJ1|TRDD3|hyperexpanded|17|TRDV1
TGTGCTCTTGGGGAACTATGGGGGACCCCTTACACCGATAAACTCATCTTT
CALGELWGTPYTDKLIF
>TRDJ1|TRDD3|few|17|TRDV2
TGTGCCTGTGACGTCGTTGAGGGTACTGGGGGATCCGGACAACTCATCTTT
CACDVVEGTGGSGQLIF
>TRDJ1|TRDD3|hyperexpanded|19|TRDV2
TGTGCCTGTGACACCTTCCCCACTAGGGGGATAGTGGGGTCCGATAAACTCATCTTT
CACDTFPTRGIVGSDKLIF
>TRDJ1|TRDD3|few|23|TRDV2
TGTGCCCGTGACACACGTGGAGCAATTACTGGGGGAGCCAGGCCCCCAAATACCGATAAACTCATCTTT
CARDTRGAITGGARPPNTDKLIF
>TRDJ1|TRDD3|hyperexpanded|23|TRDV2
TGTGCCTGTGACACACGTGGGGCAATTACTGGGGGAGCCAGGCCCCCAAACACCGATAAACTCATCTTT
CACDTRGAITGGARPPNTDKLIF
>TRDJ1|-|few|15|TRDV1
TGTGCTCTAGTACAGTACTGGGTCCCCGGGTCTAAACTCATCTTT
CALVQYWVPGSKLIF
>TRDJ1|-|few|20|TRDV1
TGTGCTCTTGGGGATCAAAGTTATTCCTTACGATGGAAATACACCGATAAACTCATCTTT
CALGDQSYSLRWKYTDKLIF
>TRDJ1|TRDD3|few|21|TRDV1
TGTGCTCTCTGCGGTGGGACCTACCCCGTACTGGGGGCCGAGTATTCCGATAAACTCATCTTT
CALCGGTYPVLGAEYSDKLIF
>TRDJ1|TRDD3|hyperexpanded|18|TRDV3
TGTGCCTCCCTCCTCTACTGGGGATTTCATAGGGGTACCGATAAACTCATCTTT
CASLLYWGFHRGTDKLIF
>TRDJ1|TRDD3|few|18|TRAV29/DV5
TGTGCAGCCTCTAAGTTATTGGTGTACTGGGGGGGCACCGATAAACTCATCTTT
CAASKLLVYWGGTDKLIF
>TRDJ1|TRDD3|-|24|TRDV2
TGTGCCTGTGACACACGTGGGGCAATTACTGGGGGATACGCTCCATCCCCGTACACCGATAAACTCATCTTT
CACDTRGAITGGYAPSPYTDKLIF
>TRDJ3|TRDD3|few|19|TRDV2
TGTGCCTGTGACACCGGATACTGGGGGGGCTCCTGGGACACCCGACAGATATTTTTC
CACDTGYWGGSWDTRQIFF
>TRDJ3|TRDD3|hyperexpanded|25|TRDV1
TGTGCTCTTGGGCAAACCGAATTTCCTACCCCAAGTACTGGGGGATACTCCTGGGACACCCGACAGATGTTTTTC
CALGQTEFPTPSTGGYSWDTRQMFF
>TRDJ1|TRDD2|large|19|TRDV1
TGTGCTCTTGGGGAACTTTCCTTCCTTTCTCCTTCTCGGCCCGATAAACTCATCTTT
CALGELSFLSPSRPDKLIF
>TRDJ1|-|-|15|TRDV1
TGTGCTCTTGTCTGGCCGGGATATTCAAGAGGTAAACTCATCTTT
CALVWPGYSRGKLIF
>TRDJ1|TRDD3|large|16|TRDV1
TGTGCTCTTGGGAATAACTGGGGGATACTCACCGATAAACTCATCTTT
CALGNNWGILTDKLIF
>TRDJ1|TRDD3|few|21|TRDV1
TGTGCTCTTGGGGAAGGGGGTTGCCTTCCTACCCTTATACTGGGGGATAGGGCACTCATCTTT
CALGEGGCLPTLILGDRALIF
>TRDJ1|TRDD3|many|17|TRDV1
TGTGCTCTTGCCCTCCCGGGGATACGGGGGTACACCGATAAACTCATCTTT
CALALPGIRGYTDKLIF
>TRDJ1|-|-|16|TRAV29/DV5
TGTGCAGCAAGCGCGATAGGGTCCCGGGGAACCGATAAACTCACCTTT
CAASAIGSRGTDKLTF
>TRDJ1|TRDD3|-|20|TRDV1
TGTGCTCTTGGGGAAACTTTCCCCCGTTACTGGGGATACACGCGGCTTAAACTCATCTTT
CALGETFPRYWGYTRLKLIF
>TRDJ3|TRDD3|-|18|TRDV2
TGTGCCTGTGACTCTACTGGGGAGATCTCCTGGGACACCCGACAGATGTTTTTC
CACDSTGEISWDTRQMFF
>TRDJ1|-|large|24|TRDV1
TGTGCTCTTGGGGAACTGGGCGTCCTAAATTGGTGGGGCCCCAAAGCGGAGTACACCGATAAACTCATCTTT
CALGELGVLNWWGPKAEYTDKLIF
>TRDJ3|TRDD3|-|28|TRDV1
TGTGCTCTTGGGGAACCCCTTTTTACGTCCTTAGTGGGGGCTGGGGATACTGGCCTCTCCTGGGACACCCGACAGATGTTTTTC
CALGEPLFTSLVGAGDTGLSWDTRQMFF